The rows below give T cell receptor beta chains drawn from one sample of a study of blood T cell repertoires in COVID-19. The data were produced by immunoSEQ multiplex PCR, yet TCRdb's version contains in-frame clones alone and is incomplete. Seen here are under 150,000 clones, about 80% observed once, and the top ten hold 5.5% to 7%. The sequencing input was peripheral blood. Receptors were obtained from a human donor in a cohort sampled during active COVID-19. Each CDR3 is given with its conserved first and last residue. The D gene is left open where the match is weak. Clone size, where shown, is once, few, many, or a class for clones that have expanded.

TRBV6-5,TRBJ1-3,NA,NA,15,CASSKDGSSGNTIYF,TGTGCCAGCAGCAAGGACGGGAGCTCTGGAAACACCATATATTTT
TRBV5-5,TRBJ1-2,NA,NA,14,CASTFEASLYGYTF,TGTGCCAGCACCTTTGAGGCAAGCCTCTATGGCTACACCTTC
TRBV15,TRBJ1-5,NA,NA,15,CATSRETRSNQPQHF,TGTGCCACCAGCAGAGAGACTCGGAGCAATCAGCCCCAGCATTTT
TRBV11-2,TRBJ1-2,NA,NA,13,CASSLTGGDGYTF,TGTGCCAGCAGCCTGACAGGCGGCGATGGCTACACCTTC
TRBV3-1/TRBV3-2,TRBJ2-1,NA,TRBD2,13,CASSPQPGGQQFF,TGTGCCAGCAGCCCGCAACCGGGGGGTCAGCAGTTCTTC
TRBV18,TRBJ2-2,NA,TRBD1,16,CASSPSDRVLTGELFF,TGTGCCAGCTCACCATCGGACAGGGTGCTTACCGGGGAGCTGTTTTTT
TRBV14,TRBJ2-3,few,TRBD1,18,CASSHTPGQGGWADTQYF,TGTGCCAGCAGCCACACTCCCGGACAGGGTGGGTGGGCAGATACGCAGTATTTT
TRBV11-3,TRBJ2-7,NA,NA,13,CASSCGASYEQYF,TGTGCCAGCAGCTGTGGGGCCTCCTACGAGCAGTACTTC
TRBV10-1,TRBJ2-6,NA,NA,18,CASSESHSVVSGANVLTF,TGCGCCAGCAGTGAGTCGCACAGTGTGGTCTCTGGGGCCAACGTCCTGACTTTC
TRBV13,TRBJ1-6,NA,NA,14,CASSLGLSDSPLHF,TGTGCCAGCAGCTTAGGCCTAAGCGATTCACCCCTCCACTTT
TRBV28,TRBJ1-2,once,TRBD1,15,CASTFDSGGTYGYTF,TGTGCCAGCACCTTCGATTCAGGGGGCACCTATGGCTACACCTTC
TRBV29-1,TRBJ2-3,NA,NA,13,CSFLRDIADTQYF,TGCAGCTTCCTCCGGGACATCGCAGATACGCAGTATTTT
TRBV5-1,TRBJ2-7,NA,NA,12,CASSSGGLEQYF,TGCGCCAGCAGCTCAGGGGGGCTCGAGCAGTACTTC
TRBV5-1,TRBJ1-3,NA,NA,16,CASSLDFRSSGNTIYF,TGCGCCAGCAGCTTGGATTTCAGAAGCTCTGGAAACACCATATATTTT
TRBV9,TRBJ2-1,NA,TRBD2,14,CASRPGLADNEQFF,TGTGCCAGCAGACCGGGACTAGCGGACAATGAGCAGTTCTTC
TRBV10-3,TRBJ2-1,once,TRBD2,17,CAISDLVGGGHYNEQFF,TGTGCCATCAGTGACCTAGTCGGGGGGGGACATTACAATGAGCAGTTCTTC
TRBV7-2,TRBJ2-3,NA,NA,15,CASSFPALGGDTQYF,TGTGCCAGCAGCTTTCCGGCCCTCGGCGGAGATACGCAGTATTTT
TRBV13,TRBJ2-5,NA,NA,16,CASSRGRTWYQETQYF,TGTGCCAGCAGCCGAGGGCGAACTTGGTACCAAGAGACCCAGTACTTC
TRBV19,TRBJ2-1,NA,TRBD1,14,CASRADRAHNEQFF,TGTGCCAGTAGAGCGGACAGGGCACACAATGAGCAGTTCTTC
TRBV7-2,TRBJ2-7,NA,TRBD1,14,CASSLGTVTYEQYF,TGTGCCAGCAGCTTGGGGACAGTTACCTACGAGCAGTACTTC
TRBV4-1,TRBJ2-1,NA,TRBD2,17,CASSQEVAGTLYNEQFF,TGCGCCAGCAGCCAAGAGGTAGCGGGGACACTTTACAATGAGCAGTTCTTC
TRBV2,TRBJ1-4,NA,NA,13,CASSEALPGKLFF,TGTGCCAGCAGTGAAGCGCTTCCCGGAAAACTGTTTTTT
TRBV9,TRBJ2-2,NA,TRBD2,15,CASSLSGRDTGELFF,TGTGCCAGCAGCCTTAGCGGGCGGGACACCGGGGAGCTGTTTTTT
TRBV7-8,TRBJ1-6,NA,NA,13,CASSLTTNSPLHF,TGTGCCAGCAGCCTAACTACGAATTCACCCCTCCACTTT
TRBV18,TRBJ1-3,NA,TRBD1,17,CASSPRPDRASGNTIYF,TGTGCCAGCTCACCCAGACCGGACAGGGCCTCTGGAAACACCATATATTTT
TRBV28,TRBJ2-5,NA,NA,14,CASTPAPGFETQYF,TGTGCCAGCACCCCGGCGCCCGGGTTTGAGACCCAGTACTTC
TRBV5-1,TRBJ1-2,NA,NA,12,CASSLEQGPETF,TGCGCCAGCAGCTTGGAGCAGGGGCCGGAAACCTTC
TRBV10-3,TRBJ2-7,NA,TRBD1,12,CAITPGQQMQYF,TGTGCCATCACCCCGGGACAGCAGATGCAGTACTTC
TRBV3-1/TRBV3-2,TRBJ2-5,NA,TRBD2,15,CASSRGLAGKETQYF,TGTGCCAGCAGCCGAGGACTAGCGGGGAAAGAGACCCAGTACTTC
TRBV9,TRBJ2-1,NA,NA,15,CASSVAASSYNEQFF,TGTGCCAGCAGCGTAGCCGCTAGCTCCTACAATGAGCAGTTCTTC
TRBV6-5,TRBJ2-7,NA,NA,12,CASSYSSFQQYF,TGTGCCAGCAGTTACTCGTCGTTTCAGCAGTACTTC
TRBV7-8,TRBJ1-5,NA,TRBD1,17,CASSLGGTGSSNQPQHF,TGTGCCAGCAGCTTAGGTGGGACAGGGAGTAGCAATCAGCCCCAGCATTTT
TRBV25-1,TRBJ1-2,NA,TRBD1,17,CASSDIQAQGANYGYTF,TGTGCCAGCAGTGATATCCAGGCACAGGGGGCTAACTATGGCTACACCTTC
TRBV11-1,TRBJ1-1,NA,NA,12,CASSLRGTEAFF,TGTGCCAGCAGCTTACGAGGCACTGAAGCTTTCTTT
TRBV4-3,TRBJ1-4,NA,NA,14,CASSPSPTHEKLFF,TGCGCCAGCAGCCCCTCCCCGACACACGAAAAACTGTTTTTT
TRBV27,TRBJ1-5,NA,NA,13,CASSSSPFQPQHF,TGTGCCAGCAGTTCCTCCCCCTTTCAGCCCCAGCATTTT